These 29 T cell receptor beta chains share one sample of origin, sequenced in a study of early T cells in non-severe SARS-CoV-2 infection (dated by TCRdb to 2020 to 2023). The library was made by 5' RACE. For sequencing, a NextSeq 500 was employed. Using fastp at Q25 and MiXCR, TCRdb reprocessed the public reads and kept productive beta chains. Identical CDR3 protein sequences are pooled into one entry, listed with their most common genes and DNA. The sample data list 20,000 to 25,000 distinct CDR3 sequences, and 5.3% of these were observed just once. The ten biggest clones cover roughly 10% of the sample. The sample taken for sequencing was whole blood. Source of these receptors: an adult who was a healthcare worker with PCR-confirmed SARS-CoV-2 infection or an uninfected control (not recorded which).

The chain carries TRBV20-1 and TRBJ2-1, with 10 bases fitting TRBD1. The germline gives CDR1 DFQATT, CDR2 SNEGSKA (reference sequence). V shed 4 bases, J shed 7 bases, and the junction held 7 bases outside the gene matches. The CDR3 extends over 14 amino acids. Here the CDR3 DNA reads TGCAGTGCTATCGACAGGGGGCGTTTAAATGAGCAGTTCTTC. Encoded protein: CSAIDRGRLNEQFF.

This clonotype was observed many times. The CDR3 region is CASTAQAGQETQYF. CDR3 coding DNA: TGTGCCAGTACGGCGCAGGCGGGGCAAGAGACCCAGTACTTC. V usage is TRBV19 and J usage is TRBJ2-5; TRBD2 is a possible D gene (6 bases). Germline CDR1 reads LNHDA; CDR2 reads SQIVND (reference sequence). The CDR3 loop spans 14 amino acids. V lost 7 bases and J lost 2, with 14 bases in between.

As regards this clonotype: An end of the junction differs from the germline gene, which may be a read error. This CDR3 is CASSIGQNTREMFF. CDR3 nucleotides: TGTGCCAGCAGTATAGGACAGAACACCAGGGAGATGTTTTTT. The rearrangement uses TRBV27 and TRBJ2-2; possibly TRBD1 for D (6 bases). CDR3 length equals 14 residues. CDR1 and CDR2 (germline): MNHEY, SMNVEV (reference sequence).

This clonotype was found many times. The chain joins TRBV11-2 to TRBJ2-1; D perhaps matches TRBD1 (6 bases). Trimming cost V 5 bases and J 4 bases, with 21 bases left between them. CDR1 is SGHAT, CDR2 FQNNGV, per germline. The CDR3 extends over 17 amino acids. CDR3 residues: CASSPLQGKVGYNEQFF. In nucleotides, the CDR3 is TGTGCCAGCAGCCCGCTACAGGGAAAGGTGGGATACAATGAGCAGTTCTTC.

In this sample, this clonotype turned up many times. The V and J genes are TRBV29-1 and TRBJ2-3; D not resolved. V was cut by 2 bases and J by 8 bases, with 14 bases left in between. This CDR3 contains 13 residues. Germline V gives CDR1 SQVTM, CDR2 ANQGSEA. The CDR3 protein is CSVEYQVAGTQYF. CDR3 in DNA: TGCAGCGTTGAATACCAGGTCGCTGGTACGCAGTATTTT.

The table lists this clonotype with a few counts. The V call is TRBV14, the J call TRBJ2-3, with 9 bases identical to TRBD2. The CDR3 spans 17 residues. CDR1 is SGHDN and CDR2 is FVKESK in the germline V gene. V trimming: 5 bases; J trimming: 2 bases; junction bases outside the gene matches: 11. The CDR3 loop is CASSYTRGLASTDTQYF. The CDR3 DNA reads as TGTGCCAGCAGCTATACACGAGGACTAGCGTCCACAGATACGCAGTATTTT.

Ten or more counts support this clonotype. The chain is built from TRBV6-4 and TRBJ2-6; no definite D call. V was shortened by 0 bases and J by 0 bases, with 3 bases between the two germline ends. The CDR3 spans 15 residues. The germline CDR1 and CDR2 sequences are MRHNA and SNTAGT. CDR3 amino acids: CASSDSSSGANVLTF. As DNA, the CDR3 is TGTGCCAGCAGTGACTCGAGCTCTGGGGCCAACGTCCTGACTTTC.

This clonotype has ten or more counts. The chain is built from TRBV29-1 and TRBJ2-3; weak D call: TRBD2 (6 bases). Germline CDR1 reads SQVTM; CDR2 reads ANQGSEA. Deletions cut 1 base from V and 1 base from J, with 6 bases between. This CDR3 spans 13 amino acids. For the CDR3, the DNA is TGCAGCGTTGAAGCGGGAGGCACAGATACGCAGTATTTT. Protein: CSVEAGGTDTQYF.

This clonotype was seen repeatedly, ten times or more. As DNA, the CDR3 is TGTGCCAGCAGTTTACCGGGACTAGCGAGCAATGAGCAGTTCTTC. Amino acids: CASSLPGLASNEQFF. The chain is built from TRBV27 and TRBJ2-1; 10 bases are shared with TRBD2. Trimming took 2 bases from V and 6 from J; bases not matched to a gene: 4. Germline values: CDR1 MNHEY, CDR2 SMNVEV (reference sequence). CDR3 length: 15 amino acids.

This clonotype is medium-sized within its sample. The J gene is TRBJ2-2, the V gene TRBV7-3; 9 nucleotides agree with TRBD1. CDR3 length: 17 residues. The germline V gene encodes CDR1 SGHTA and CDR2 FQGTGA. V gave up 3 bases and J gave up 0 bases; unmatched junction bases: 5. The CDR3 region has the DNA TGTGCCAGCAGCTTTGGGGGGACAGGGCCGAACACCGGGGAGCTGTTTTTT. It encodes CASSFGGTGPNTGELFF.

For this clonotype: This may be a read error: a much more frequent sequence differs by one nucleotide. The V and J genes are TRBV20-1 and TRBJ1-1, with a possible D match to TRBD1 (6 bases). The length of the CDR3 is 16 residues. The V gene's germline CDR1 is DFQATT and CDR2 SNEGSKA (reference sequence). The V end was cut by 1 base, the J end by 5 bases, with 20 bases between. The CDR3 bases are TGCAGTGCTAGAGCCCTGGGTGGACAGTTTCTGACTGAAGCTTTCTTT. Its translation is CSARALGGQFLTEAFF.

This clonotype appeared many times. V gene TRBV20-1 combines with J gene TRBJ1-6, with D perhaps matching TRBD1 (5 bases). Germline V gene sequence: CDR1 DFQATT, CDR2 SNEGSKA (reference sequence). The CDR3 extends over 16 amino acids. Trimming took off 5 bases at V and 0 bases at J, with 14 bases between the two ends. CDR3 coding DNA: TGCAGTGCTGTGCCGGGACTTAGCTCCTATAATTCACCCCTCCACTTT. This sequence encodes CSAVPGLSSYNSPLHF.

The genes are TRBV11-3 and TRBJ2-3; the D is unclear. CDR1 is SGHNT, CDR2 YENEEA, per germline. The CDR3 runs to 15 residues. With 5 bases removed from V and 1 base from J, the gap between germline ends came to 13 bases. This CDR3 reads CASSTRIPGTDTQYF. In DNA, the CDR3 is TGTGCCAGCAGCACCCGAATTCCGGGCACAGATACGCAGTATTTT.

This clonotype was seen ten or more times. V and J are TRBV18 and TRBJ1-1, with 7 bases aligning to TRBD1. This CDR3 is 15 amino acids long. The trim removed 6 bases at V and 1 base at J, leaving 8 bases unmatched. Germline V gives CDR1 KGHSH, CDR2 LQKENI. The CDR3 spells CASSEMTGWNTEAFF. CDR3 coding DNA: TGTGCCAGCTCGGAGATGACAGGGTGGAACACTGAAGCTTTCTTT.

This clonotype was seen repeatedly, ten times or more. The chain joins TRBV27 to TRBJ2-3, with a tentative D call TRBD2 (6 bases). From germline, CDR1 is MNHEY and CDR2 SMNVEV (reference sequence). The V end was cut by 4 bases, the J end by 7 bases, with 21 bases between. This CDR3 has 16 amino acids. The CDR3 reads CASSYLRDLKGNTQYF. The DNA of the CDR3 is TGTGCCAGCAGTTACCTTAGGGACTTAAAGGGGAATACGCAGTATTTT.

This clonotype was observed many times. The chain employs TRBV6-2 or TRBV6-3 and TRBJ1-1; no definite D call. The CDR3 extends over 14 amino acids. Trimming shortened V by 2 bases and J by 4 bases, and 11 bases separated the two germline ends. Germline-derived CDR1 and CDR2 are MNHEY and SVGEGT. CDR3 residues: CASSYGGLSTEAFF. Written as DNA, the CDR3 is TGTGCCAGCAGTTACGGAGGTTTGAGCACTGAAGCTTTCTTT.

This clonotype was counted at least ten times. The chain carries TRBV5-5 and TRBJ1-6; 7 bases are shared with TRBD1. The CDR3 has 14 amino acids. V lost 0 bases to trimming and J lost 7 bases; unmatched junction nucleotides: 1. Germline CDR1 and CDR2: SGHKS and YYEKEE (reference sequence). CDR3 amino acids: CASSLAGGNSPLHF. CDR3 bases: TGTGCCAGCAGCTTGGCAGGGGGGAATTCACCCCTCCACTTT.

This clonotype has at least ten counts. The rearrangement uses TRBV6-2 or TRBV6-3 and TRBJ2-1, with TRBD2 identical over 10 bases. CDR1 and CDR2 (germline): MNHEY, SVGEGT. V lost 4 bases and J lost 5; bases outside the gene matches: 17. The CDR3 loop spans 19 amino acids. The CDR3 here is CASSSSTRSGSGRNNEQFF. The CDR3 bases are TGTGCCAGCAGTTCCAGCACCCGCTCAGGTAGCGGGAGGAACAATGAGCAGTTCTTC.

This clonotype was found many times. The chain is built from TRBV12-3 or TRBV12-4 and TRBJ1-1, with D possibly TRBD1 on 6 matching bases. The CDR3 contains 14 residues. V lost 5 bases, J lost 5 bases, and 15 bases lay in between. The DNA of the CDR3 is TGTGCCAGCAGTACCAGGGGAAGGGGAACTGAAGCTTTCTTT. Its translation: CASSTRGRGTEAFF.

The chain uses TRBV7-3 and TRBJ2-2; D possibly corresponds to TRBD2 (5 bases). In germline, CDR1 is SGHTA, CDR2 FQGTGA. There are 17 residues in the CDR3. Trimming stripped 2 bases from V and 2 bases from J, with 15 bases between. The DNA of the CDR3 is TGTGCCAGCAGCTTATACCCCCCCTCGGGAAACACCGGGGAGCTGTTTTTT. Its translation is CASSLYPPSGNTGELFF.

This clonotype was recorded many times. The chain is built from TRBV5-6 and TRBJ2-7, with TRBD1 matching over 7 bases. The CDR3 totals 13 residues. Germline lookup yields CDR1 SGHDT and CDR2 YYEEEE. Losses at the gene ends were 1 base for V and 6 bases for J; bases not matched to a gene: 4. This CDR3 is CASSLRDSSEQYF. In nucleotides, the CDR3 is TGTGCCAGCAGCTTGCGGGACAGTAGCGAGCAGTACTTC.

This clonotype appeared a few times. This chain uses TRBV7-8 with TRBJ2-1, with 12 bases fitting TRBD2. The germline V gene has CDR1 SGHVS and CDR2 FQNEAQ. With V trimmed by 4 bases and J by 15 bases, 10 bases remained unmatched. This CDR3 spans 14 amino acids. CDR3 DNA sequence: TGTGCCAGCAGCTCGGGACTAGCGGGCTTTTATCTGTTCTTC. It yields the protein CASSSGLAGFYLFF. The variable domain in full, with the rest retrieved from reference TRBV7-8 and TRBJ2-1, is GAGVSQSPRYKVAKRGQDVALRCDPISGHVSLFWYQQALGQGPEFLTYFQNEAQLDKSGLPSDRFFAERPEGSVSTLKIQRTQQEDSAVYLCASSSGLAGFYLFFGPGTRLTVL.

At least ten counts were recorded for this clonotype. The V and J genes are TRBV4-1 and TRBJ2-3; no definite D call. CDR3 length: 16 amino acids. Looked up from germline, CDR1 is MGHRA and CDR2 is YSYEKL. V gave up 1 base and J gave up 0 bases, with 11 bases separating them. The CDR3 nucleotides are TGCGCCAGCAGCCAAGGGACGGACGATAGCACAGATACGCAGTATTTT. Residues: CASSQGTDDSTDTQYF.

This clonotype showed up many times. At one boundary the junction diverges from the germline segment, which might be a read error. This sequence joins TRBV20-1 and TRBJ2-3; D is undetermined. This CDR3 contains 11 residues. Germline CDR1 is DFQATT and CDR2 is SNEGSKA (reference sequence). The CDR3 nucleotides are TGCAGTGCTATAGCTAGTGATAGGCAGTATTTT. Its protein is CSAIASDRQYF.

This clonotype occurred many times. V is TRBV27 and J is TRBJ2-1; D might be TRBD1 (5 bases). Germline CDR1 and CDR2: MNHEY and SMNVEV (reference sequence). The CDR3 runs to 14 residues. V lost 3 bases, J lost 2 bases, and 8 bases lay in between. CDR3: CASSFRQTYNEQFF. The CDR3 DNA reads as TGTGCCAGCAGTTTCCGACAGACCTACAATGAGCAGTTCTTC.

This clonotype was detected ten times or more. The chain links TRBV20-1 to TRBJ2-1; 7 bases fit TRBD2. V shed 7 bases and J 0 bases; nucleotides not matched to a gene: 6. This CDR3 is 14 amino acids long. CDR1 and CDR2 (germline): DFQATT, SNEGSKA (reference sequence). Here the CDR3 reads CSDQRTSSYNEQFF. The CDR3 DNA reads TGCAGTGACCAGCGGACTAGCTCCTACAATGAGCAGTTCTTC.

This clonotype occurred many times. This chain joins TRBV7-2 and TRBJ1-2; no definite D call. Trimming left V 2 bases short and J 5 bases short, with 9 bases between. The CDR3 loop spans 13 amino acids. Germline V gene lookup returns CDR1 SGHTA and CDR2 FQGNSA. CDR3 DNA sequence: TGTGCCAGCAGCTTAACAGCCCAGTATGGCTACACCTTC. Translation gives CASSLTAQYGYTF.

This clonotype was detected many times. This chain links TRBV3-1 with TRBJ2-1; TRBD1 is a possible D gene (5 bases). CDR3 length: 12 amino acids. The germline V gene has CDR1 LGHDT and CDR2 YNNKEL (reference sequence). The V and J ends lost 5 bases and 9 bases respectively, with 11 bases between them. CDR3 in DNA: TGTGCCAGCAGCTATTACAGGAGTGAGCAGTTCTTC. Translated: CASSYYRSEQFF.

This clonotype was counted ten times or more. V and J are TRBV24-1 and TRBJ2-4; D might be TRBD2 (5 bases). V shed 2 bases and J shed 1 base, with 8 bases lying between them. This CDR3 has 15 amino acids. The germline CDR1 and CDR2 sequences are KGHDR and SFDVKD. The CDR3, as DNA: TGTGCCACCAGTGATTCAAGGGAGGCCAAAAACATTCAGTACTTC. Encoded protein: CATSDSREAKNIQYF.